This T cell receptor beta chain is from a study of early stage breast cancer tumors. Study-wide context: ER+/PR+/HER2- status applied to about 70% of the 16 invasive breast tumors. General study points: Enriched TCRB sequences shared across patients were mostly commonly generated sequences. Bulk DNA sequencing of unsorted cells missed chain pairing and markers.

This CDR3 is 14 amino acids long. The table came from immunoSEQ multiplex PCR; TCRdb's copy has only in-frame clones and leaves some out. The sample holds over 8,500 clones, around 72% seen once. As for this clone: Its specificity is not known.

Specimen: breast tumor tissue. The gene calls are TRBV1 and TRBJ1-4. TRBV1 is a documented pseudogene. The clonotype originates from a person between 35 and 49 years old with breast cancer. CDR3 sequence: CTSGGPSTNEKLFF. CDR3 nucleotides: TGCACCAGCGGCGGACCTTCAACTAATGAAAAACTGTTTTTT.